This T cell receptor (beta chain) was found in a study of T cell clonotyping in hematopoietic cell transplantation. Germline V lookup: CDR1 MNHEY, CDR2 SVGAGI. Trimming stripped 2 bases from V and 9 bases from J, with 13 bases between. The CDR3 is 13 residues long. The assay was immunoSEQ multiplex PCR, and TCRdb's table has in-frame clones only and misses some. The repertoire holds fewer than 9,500 clones, with approximately 80% as singletons. Samples: about 28 days before transplant, then days 30, 100 and 180 after. The material sequenced was PBMCs, taken at the time of graft-versus-host disease after allogeneic stem cell transplant. The TCR sequence derives from a male patient between 60 and 69 years old who had an allogeneic stem cell transplant from an unrelated donor, so the T cells may come from the graft donor. Some clones in this sample may be carry-over from other donors' samples. The rearrangement joins TRBV6-5 to TRBJ1-2, with unresolved D. CDR3 DNA: TGTGCCAGCAGTTACAGTCGGGATTCGAGCTACACCTTC. Translating gives CASSYSRDSSYTF.